This TCR beta chain was sequenced during a study of Graves' ophthalmopathy and Graves' hyperthyroidism. Findings and limits, study-wide: At 60% to 71% sensitivity and 72.22% specificity, the model predicted progression of the ophthalmopathy. Blood contained most expanded thyroid clonotypes exceeding 0.001 frequency.

Beta-chain TCR CDR3 regions were amplified from RNA transcripts. HTBI primers served in a first-round RT-PCR, which a second-round multiplex PCR followed. TCRdb recomputed calls from the multiplex PCR reads with MiXCR, one row per CDR3 protein. The sample contains about 58,000 distinct CDR3 sequences, under 55% of which appear only once. Ophthalmopathy donors were characterized by moderate-to-severe activity, CAS of at least 3, NOSPECS of at least 4, and duration under 3 months. On this clonotype itself: Antigen: not known. A read error is possible here, since a much larger clone lies one base away.

Germline V CDR1 and CDR2: MGHRA, YSYEKL. The CDR3 has 13 amino acids. The chain has TRBV4-1 and TRBJ2-3, with D perhaps TRBD1 (6 bases). The receptor was isolated from an adult woman with Graves' ophthalmopathy. Source material: peripheral blood. Here the CDR3 reads CASSSERTDSQYF. CDR3 DNA: TGCGCCAGCAGCTCCGAAAGGACAGATTCGCAGTATTTT.